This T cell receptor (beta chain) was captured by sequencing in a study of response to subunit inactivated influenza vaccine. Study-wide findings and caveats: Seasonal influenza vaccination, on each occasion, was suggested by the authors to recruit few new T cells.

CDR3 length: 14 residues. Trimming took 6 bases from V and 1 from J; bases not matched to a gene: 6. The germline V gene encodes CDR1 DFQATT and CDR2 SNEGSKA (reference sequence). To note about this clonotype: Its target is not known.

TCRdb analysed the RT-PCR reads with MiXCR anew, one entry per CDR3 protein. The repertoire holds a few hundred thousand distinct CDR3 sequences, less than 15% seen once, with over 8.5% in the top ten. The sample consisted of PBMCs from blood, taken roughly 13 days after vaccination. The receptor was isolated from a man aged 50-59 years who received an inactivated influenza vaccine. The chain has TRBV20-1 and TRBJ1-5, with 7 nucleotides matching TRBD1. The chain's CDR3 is CSAKQGISNQPQHF. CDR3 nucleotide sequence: TGCAGTGCAAAACAGGGGATCAGCAATCAGCCCCAGCATTTT.